One and the same sample provided the 18 T cell receptor beta chains below, sequenced in a study of a mutant IDH1 vaccine in newly diagnosed glioma. Libraries were prepared by immunoSEQ multiplex PCR; TCRdb keeps only in-frame clonotypes and omits some of them. The sample consists of around 38,000 clones, roughly four fifths of them appearing once. Their antigen targets remain unknown. The time point: week 5, during vaccination. Each dose of the vaccine consisted of 300 ug of mutant IDH1 20-mer peptide, with topical imiquimod. The sample was PBMCs, taken from a glioma patient whose treatment included an IDH1 peptide vaccine. These receptors were taken from a young man with glioma.

The gene calls are TRBV7-3 and TRBJ2-2; no reliable D call. Germline V gene data show CDR1 as SGHTA and CDR2 as FQGTGA. V was pared by 4 bases and J by 2 bases, with 2 bases between. This CDR3 region has 12 residues. This chain's CDR3 is CASSSNTGELFF. The CDR3 bases are TGTGCCAGCAGCTCCAACACCGGGGAGCTGTTTTTT.

The chain joins TRBV30 to TRBJ2-7; the match to TRBD2 covers 9 bases. The germline CDR1 and CDR2 sequences are GTSNPN and SVGIG (reference sequence). Trimming removed 2 bases from V and 4 bases from J; junction bases left unmatched: 9. The CDR3 has 15 residues. The CDR3 DNA is TGTGCCTGGAGTCTGGCGGGGGGGCGTAGTTACGAGCAGTACTTC. It encodes CAWSLAGGRSYEQYF.

In this sample, this clone turned up once. The chain is built from TRBV7-3 and TRBJ2-1; D is undetermined. Germline V gene data show CDR1 as SGHTA and CDR2 as FQGTGA. The CDR3 runs 14 residues. Trimming took 2 bases from V and 2 from J, leaving 7 bases between them. The CDR3 sequence is CASSLGGTYNEQFF. As DNA, the CDR3 is TGTGCCAGCAGCTTAGGCGGCACCTACAATGAGCAGTTCTTC. Full variable domain (remainder filled in from reference TRBV7-3 and TRBJ2-1): GAGVSQTPSNKVTEKGKYVELRCDPISGHTALYWYRQSLGQGPEFLIYFQGTGAADDSGLPNDRFFAVRPEGSVSTLKIQRTERGDSAVYLCASSLGGTYNEQFFGPGTRLTVL.

This sequence joins TRBV30 and TRBJ2-2; weak D call: TRBD1 (5 bases). Germline V gene sequence: CDR1 GTSNPN, CDR2 SVGIG (reference sequence). Trimming stripped 0 bases from V and 4 bases from J, with 6 bases between. The CDR3 consists of 13 residues. The CDR3 DNA is TGTGCCTGGAGTGTAAGGGGCACCGGGGAGCTGTTTTTT. It yields the protein CAWSVRGTGELFF.

The V and J genes are TRBV5-4 and TRBJ1-4; D gene uncertain. V dropped 0 bases and J dropped 3 bases, with 12 bases sitting between them. The CDR3 has 16 amino acids. Germline V CDR1 and CDR2: SGHNT, YYREEE (reference sequence). CDR3 sequence reads: CASSLDREGSNEKLFF. Written as DNA, the CDR3 is TGTGCCAGCAGCTTGGATAGGGAAGGGTCTAATGAAAAACTGTTTTTT.

This sequence joins TRBV7-8 and TRBJ2-4; D is perhaps TRBD1 (5 bases). The CDR3 has 14 residues. Germline V CDR1 and CDR2: SGHVS, FQNEAQ. With 4 bases removed from V and 12 bases from J, the gap between germline ends came to 19 bases. Here the CDR3 DNA reads TGTGCCAGCAGCTCTCACTACCTAGGGGAAGCTCAGTACTTC. It specifies CASSSHYLGEAQYF.

DNA for the CDR3: TGCGCCAGCAGCCAGGGTTTCTCCTACGAGCAGTACTTC. Protein sequence: CASSQGFSYEQYF. The rearrangement joins TRBV4-3 to TRBJ2-7; D unclear. Germline CDR1 reads LGHNA; CDR2 reads YSLEER. The ends were cut back, 3 bases at V and 0 bases at J, with 6 bases in the middle. CDR3 length: 13 amino acids.

The chain uses TRBV30 and TRBJ2-5; 7 nucleotides match TRBD2. The germline V gene encodes CDR1 GTSNPN and CDR2 SVGIG (reference sequence). The CDR3 length is 15 residues. The junction had 7 bases not matched to a gene; V was cut back by 2 bases and J by 1 base. The CDR3 sequence is CAWSRGSGAQETQYF. CDR3 nucleotide sequence: TGTGCCTGGAGTCGGGGGAGCGGGGCCCAAGAGACCCAGTACTTC.

The chain couples TRBV2 to TRBJ1-5; D may be TRBD1 (5 bases). The CDR3 is 14 residues long. Germline V gene sequence: CDR1 SNHLY, CDR2 FYNNEI. V was pared by 7 bases and J by 4 bases, with 14 bases between. CDR3 bases: TGTGCCAGCACCGCTAGTAGGGGTAATCAGCCCCAGCATTTT. It specifies CASTASRGNQPQHF.

This chain links TRBV13 with TRBJ2-1, with 11 bases fitting TRBD2. The germline V gene encodes CDR1 PRHDT and CDR2 FYEKMQ (reference sequence). The CDR3 totals 16 residues. With V trimmed by 2 bases and J by 7 bases, 7 bases remained unmatched. Written as DNA, the CDR3 is TGTGCCAGCAGCTTATGGGCTAGCGGGAGGTCAAATGAGCAGTTCTTC. Encoded protein: CASSLWASGRSNEQFF.

V is TRBV5-8 and J is TRBJ2-7; D is ambiguous. This CDR3 has 12 residues. Between the trimmed V and J ends, which lost 1 base and 0 bases, there was a span of 2 bases. Germline V gives CDR1 SGHTS, CDR2 YDEGEE. The CDR3 is CASSLTSYEQYF. The CDR3 DNA sequence: TGTGCCAGCAGCTTGACCTCCTACGAGCAGTACTTC.

The genes are TRBV9 and TRBJ2-7, with a weak D call TRBD1 (5 bases). V was trimmed by 0 bases and J by 4 bases, leaving 11 bases between them. This CDR3 contains 14 residues. Germline CDR1 is SGDLS and CDR2 is YYNGEE. This chain's CDR3 is CASSVGSGPYEQYF. CDR3 nucleotides: TGTGCCAGCAGCGTAGGATCAGGGCCGTACGAGCAGTACTTC.

The chain employs TRBV7-8 and TRBJ2-4; the D gene is possibly TRBD1 (5 bases). Trimming shortened V by 2 bases and J by 0 bases, and 20 bases separated the two germline ends. The CDR3 covers 19 residues. Germline V gives CDR1 SGHVS, CDR2 FQNEAQ. CDR3 in amino acids: CASSLLAGRQSLAKNIQYF. The CDR3 region has the DNA TGTGCCAGCAGCTTATTAGCAGGGCGTCAATCTTTAGCCAAAAACATTCAGTACTTC.

This clone was seen once. The chain's CDR3 is CASSPQQGANYNEQFF. Written as DNA, the CDR3 is TGTGCCAGCAGCCCCCAACAGGGGGCTAACTACAATGAGCAGTTCTTC. V gene TRBV5-8 combines with J gene TRBJ2-1; TRBD1 matches at 9 bases. The CDR3 sequence is 16 residues long. The V segment lost 4 bases and the J segment 3 bases; nucleotides outside the gene matches: 8. CDR1 is SGHTS, CDR2 YDEGEE, per germline.

CDR3 nucleotides: TGTGCCAGCAGTTGGCAGGGGAATCAGCCCCAGCATTTT. Residues: CASSWQGNQPQHF. V and J are TRBV27 and TRBJ1-5; tentative D call: TRBD1 (6 bases). Germline CDR1 is MNHEY and CDR2 is SMNVEV (reference sequence). V lost 4 bases to trimming and J lost 4 bases, with 8 bases between them. This CDR3 has 13 amino acids.

The gene calls are TRBV7-9 and TRBJ1-4; TRBD1 agrees at 10 bases. Trimming cost V 3 bases and J 7 bases; bases outside gene matches: 11. This CDR3 spans 17 amino acids. CDR1 and CDR2 (germline): SEHNR, FQNEAQ (reference sequence). The CDR3 DNA follows: TGTGCCAGCAGCTTGAGACGGTCTTGGGACAGGGGTGAAAAACTGTTTTTT. It is translated as CASSLRRSWDRGEKLFF.

CDR3 nucleotide sequence: TGTGCCTGGCTGACCCGGGGAAACACCATATATTTT. Residues: CAWLTRGNTIYF. The chain joins TRBV30 to TRBJ1-3; D unclear. There are 12 residues in the CDR3. The V and J ends lost 5 bases and 4 bases respectively, with 9 bases between them. CDR1 is GTSNPN, CDR2 SVGIG, per germline (reference sequence).

The J gene is TRBJ1-1, the V gene TRBV6-6, with D unresolved. The CDR3 is made up of 15 amino acids. V was shortened by 5 bases and J by 1 base, with 14 bases between the two germline ends. Germline V gene data show CDR1 as MNHNY and CDR2 as SVGAGI (reference sequence). CDR3 loop: CASSPTWAGNTEAFF. DNA for the CDR3: TGTGCCAGCAGTCCCACGTGGGCAGGGAACACTGAAGCTTTCTTT.